This TCR beta chain stems from a study of PD-L1 blockade in urothelial cancer. Study-level background: In the patient group, twenty-five of 29 were males with bladder-origin urothelial cancer. Blood analysis took place 3 weeks (second dose) and 6 weeks after treatment start. Prior chemotherapy ranged from 0 to 3 regimens per patient. Blood yielded a median of about 150,000 T cells per sample.

TCRdb's table, derived via immunoSEQ multiplex PCR, lists solely in-frame clones and lacks some. The profile shows 25,000 to 30,000 clones, about 87% of them singletons. The ends were cut back, 1 base at V and 8 bases at J, with 11 bases in the middle. Germline V CDR1 and CDR2: GTSNPN, SVGIG (reference sequence). The CDR3 runs to 12 residues. The genes are TRBV30 and TRBJ1-2; a weak D match, TRBD1 (6 bases). The clonotype was recovered from a man over 45 with urothelial cancer. The sample was PBMCs, taken around atezolizumab (anti-PD-L1) treatment. CDR3 DNA: TGTGCCTGGAGTGCACAGGGAGAAGGCTACACCTTC. It codes for CAWSAQGEGYTF. The whole variable domain, filled in from reference TRBV30 and TRBJ1-2, reads SQTIHQWPATLVQPVGSPLSLECTVEGTSNPNLYWYRQAAGRGLQLLFYSVGIGQISSEVPQNLSASRPQDRQFILSSKKLLLSDSGFYLCAWSAQGEGYTFGSGTRLTVV.